These 24 T cell receptor beta chains share one sample of origin, sequenced in a study of blood T cell repertoires in COVID-19 (dated by TCRdb to the early 2020s). The method was the immunoSEQ multiplex PCR assay. The source is immuneACCESS, and TCRdb retained only in-frame sequences with V and J called. Part of the clones is not carried over; for the studies checked, unresolved V genes explain less than half of this, and the remainder is unexplained. In all, the sample holds 72,000 or so clones, and about 81% of those were seen once. Of the sample, roughly 9.2% is held by the ten largest clones. Material for sequencing was peripheral blood. The receptor set was obtained from a human donor in a cohort sampled during active COVID-19.

This chain connects TRBV5-1 to TRBJ2-7; 10 bases match TRBD2. Germline V gives CDR1 SGHRS, CDR2 YFSETQ. The ends lost 1 base at V and 7 bases at J; junction bases unmatched: 5. This CDR3 has 14 residues. The CDR3, as DNA: TGCGCCAGCAGCTTGCTAGCGGGAGCACGGGAGCAGTACTTC. As protein: CASSLLAGAREQYF.

The CDR3: CASSLPGQVSGYTF. The CDR3 nucleotides are TGTGCCAGCAGTTTACCGGGACAGGTTTCGGGCTACACCTTC. V gene TRBV28 combines with J gene TRBJ1-2; 8 bases map to TRBD1. The CDR3 sequence is 14 residues long. J gave up 8 bases and V 2 bases, and 7 bases lay outside the gene matches. Germline V gene data show CDR1 as MDHEN and CDR2 as SYDVKM.

The rearrangement joins TRBV28 to TRBJ2-1; D unresolved. CDR1 is MDHEN and CDR2 is SYDVKM in the germline V gene. Trimming stripped 5 bases from V and 0 bases from J, with 11 bases between. The CDR3 consists of 15 residues. Here the CDR3 reads CASSAGSPSYNEQFF. In DNA, the CDR3 is TGTGCCAGCAGTGCCGGGTCACCCTCCTACAATGAGCAGTTCTTC.

The rearrangement joins TRBV18 to TRBJ2-1, with 8 bases that match TRBD1. In germline, CDR1 is KGHSH, CDR2 LQKENI. This CDR3 comprises 15 residues. J lost 5 bases, V lost 1 base, and 4 bases had no gene match. CDR3 DNA sequence: TGTGCCAGCTCACCACAGGGACAGGTTAACAATGAGCAGTTCTTC. This sequence encodes CASSPQGQVNNEQFF.

This clone was found once. V gene TRBV5-1 combines with J gene TRBJ2-3; D ambiguous. This CDR3 region has 14 residues. In germline, CDR1 is SGHRS, CDR2 YFSETQ. The ends were cut back, 3 bases at V and 0 bases at J, with 8 bases in the middle. This CDR3 is CASSSQWSTDTQYF. DNA of the CDR3: TGCGCCAGCAGCTCCCAGTGGAGCACAGATACGCAGTATTTT.

The chain recombines TRBV9 with TRBJ1-1, with 7 bases that match TRBD1. Germline V lookup: CDR1 SGDLS, CDR2 YYNGEE. This CDR3 is 13 amino acids long. The V and J ends lost 4 bases and 4 bases, in that order; junction bases with no gene match: 4. The CDR3 coding sequence is TGTGCCAGCAGCCCAGGGGGGAGCACTGAAGCTTTCTTT. Its translation is CASSPGGSTEAFF.

This clone has a handful of counts. This specimen includes other DNA sequences encoding the same CDR3. The chain uses TRBV5-4 and TRBJ2-1, with a tentative D call TRBD1 (5 bases). The CDR3 is made up of 13 amino acids. Deletions cut 0 bases from V and 5 bases from J, with 6 bases between. CDR1 and CDR2 from the germline V gene are SGHNT and YYREEE (reference sequence). The CDR3 bases are TGTGCCAGCAGCTTGGGGGGCGACAATGAGCAGTTCTTC. The encoded protein is CASSLGGDNEQFF. Full variable domain (missing parts from reference TRBV5-4 and TRBJ2-1): ETGVTQSPTHLIKTRGQQVTLRCSSQSGHNTVSWYQQALGQGPQFIFQYYREEENGRGNFPPRFSGLQFPNYSSELNVNALELDDSALYLCASSLGGDNEQFFGPGTRLTVL.

This clone was detected many times. The chain uses TRBV19 and TRBJ1-1; D is unclear. The CDR3 loop spans 15 amino acids. Trimming cost V 5 bases and J 0 bases, with 13 bases left between them. Germline assignment: CDR1 LNHDA and CDR2 SQIVND (reference sequence). The CDR3 loop reads CASSSPSSLNTEAFF. The CDR3 bases are TGTGCCAGTAGTTCCCCGAGCTCTCTGAACACTGAAGCTTTCTTT.

The chain combines TRBV28 with TRBJ2-1; the D gene is possibly TRBD2 (6 bases). The CDR3 spans 15 residues. From germline, CDR1 is MDHEN and CDR2 SYDVKM. Between the trimmed V and J ends, which lost 3 bases and 5 bases, there was a span of 14 bases. The CDR3 DNA follows: TGTGCCAGCAGTTTTGGAAGCGGGCCTGACAATGAGCAGTTCTTC. Translated, it gives CASSFGSGPDNEQFF.

The rearrangement uses TRBV29-1 and TRBJ2-1; 14 bases align to TRBD2. The germline V gene encodes CDR1 SQVTM and CDR2 ANQGSEA. V dropped 3 bases and J dropped 1; count of bases not matched to a gene: 8. The CDR3 is 18 residues long. The CDR3 protein is CSVEAGLAGEESYNEQFF. For the CDR3, the DNA is TGCAGCGTTGAGGCGGGACTAGCGGGAGAAGAGTCCTACAATGAGCAGTTCTTC.

This clone has a single count. The chain combines TRBV7-9 with TRBJ1-1; 8 nucleotides line up with TRBD1. Germline V gene lookup returns CDR1 SEHNR and CDR2 FQNEAQ (reference sequence). V was pared by 3 bases and J by 1 base, with 1 base of the junction left unmatched. This CDR3 has 14 residues. In DNA form, the CDR3 reads TGTGCCAGCAGCTTCGGACAGGGGAACACTGAAGCTTTCTTT. Translated, it gives CASSFGQGNTEAFF.

Written as DNA, the CDR3 is TGTGCCACCAGTGGGGCGGGAGAGGCCCACAATGAGCAGTTCTTC. Translation gives CATSGAGEAHNEQFF. The chain couples TRBV24-1 to TRBJ2-1; 7 positions agree with TRBD2. V was clipped by 5 bases and J by 5 bases; unmatched bases: 8. The germline gives CDR1 KGHDR, CDR2 SFDVKD. This CDR3 comprises 15 residues.

This sequence joins TRBV11-2 and TRBJ1-4; weak D call: TRBD1 (5 bases). The V end lost 4 bases, the J end lost 12 bases, and 21 bases lay between the germline ends. Germline CDR1 is SGHAT and CDR2 is FQNNGV. This CDR3 region has 15 residues. In DNA form, the CDR3 reads TGTGCCAGCAGCTCCCTAGGGACGGGAGGTGCGGAACTGTTTTTT. This gives the protein CASSSLGTGGAELFF.

This clone appeared a few times. This chain connects TRBV3-1 (or the pseudogene TRBV3-2) to TRBJ1-2; 8 nucleotides match TRBD1. Germline CDR1 and CDR2: LGHDT and YNNKEL (reference sequence). The CDR3 covers 14 residues. The V segment lost 3 bases and the J segment 7 bases; nucleotides outside the gene matches: 7. The CDR3 DNA follows: TGTGCCAGCAGCCAGTGGCAGGGGGCTGGTGGCTACACCTTC. It translates to CASSQWQGAGGYTF.

This rearrangement joins TRBV7-2 to TRBJ2-3; no clear D gene. Per the germline V gene, CDR1 is SGHTA and CDR2 is FQGNSA. V lost 3 bases, J lost 1 base, and 2 bases lay in between. The CDR3 covers 12 residues. The CDR3 sequence: CASSFGTDTQYF. CDR3 DNA: TGTGCCAGCAGCTTCGGCACAGATACGCAGTATTTT.

The chain joins TRBV19 to TRBJ2-7; 7 nucleotides align to TRBD1. Germline-derived CDR1 and CDR2 are LNHDA and SQIVND (reference sequence). The CDR3 loop spans 14 amino acids. After removal of 6 bases from V and 4 bases from J, the junction contained 9 bases not matched to a gene. The CDR3 protein is CASSNRDSTYEQYF. The CDR3 DNA is TGTGCCAGTAGCAACCGGGACAGCACATACGAGCAGTACTTC.

J is TRBJ1-1 and V is TRBV4-1, with 8 bases matching TRBD1. CDR3 length: 15 amino acids. V lost 1 base to trimming and J lost 0 bases; unmatched junction nucleotides: 1. From germline, CDR1 is MGHRA and CDR2 YSYEKL. CDR3 nucleotides: TGCGCCAGCAGCCAAGGGGACAGGATGAACACTGAAGCTTTCTTT. This gives the protein CASSQGDRMNTEAFF.

The chain has TRBV9 and TRBJ2-7; a weak D match, TRBD2 (6 bases). Trimming pared 0 bases from V and 2 bases from J, leaving 9 bases between. Germline CDR1 and CDR2: SGDLS and YYNGEE. CDR3 length: 14 amino acids. CDR3 region: CASSVGGAPYEQYF. The CDR3 region has the DNA TGTGCCAGCAGCGTAGGCGGGGCTCCCTACGAGCAGTACTTC.

V usage is TRBV10-3 and J usage is TRBJ1-6, with TRBD1 identical over 10 bases. Germline assignment: CDR1 ENHRY and CDR2 SYGVKD. The CDR3 contains 13 residues. The CDR3 DNA is TGTGCGGCCGGGACAGGGGCTAATTCACCCCTCCACTTT. Protein sequence: CAAGTGANSPLHF.

This clone has a handful of counts. The chain carries TRBV9 and TRBJ2-3; 8 bases match TRBD2. The CDR3 sequence is 14 residues long. Germline CDR1 is SGDLS and CDR2 is YYNGEE. V dropped 5 bases and J dropped 3; count of bases not matched to a gene: 5. CDR3 bases: TGTGCCAGCAGTCTTAGCGGGAAGACAGATACGCAGTATTTT. It yields the protein CASSLSGKTDTQYF.

This clone came up once. The chain is built from TRBV4-3 and TRBJ2-7; TRBD1 might be the D (5 bases). The CDR3 length is 14 residues. The V end was cut by 2 bases, the J end by 7 bases, with 15 bases between. Germline CDR1 LGHNA, CDR2 YSLEER. In DNA form, the CDR3 reads TGCGCCAGCAGCCAACAGCAGGGAAATCGGGAGCAGTACTTC. It yields the protein CASSQQQGNREQYF.

This chain joins TRBV19 and TRBJ2-7; tentative D call: TRBD2 (6 bases). Germline V lookup: CDR1 LNHDA, CDR2 SQIVND (reference sequence). V lost 11 bases and J lost 3, with 17 bases in between. This CDR3 comprises 13 residues. This CDR3 reads CASAGPPIYEQYF. As DNA, the CDR3 is TGTGCCTCCGCGGGGCCCCCCATCTACGAGCAGTACTTC.

This chain links TRBV5-1 with TRBJ2-3; 7 bases fit TRBD2. The V gene end was trimmed by 0 bases and the J gene end by 6 bases; junction bases not matched to a gene: 4. Per the germline V gene, CDR1 is SGHRS and CDR2 is YFSETQ. CDR3 length equals 14 residues. CDR3 coding DNA: TGCGCCAGCAGCTTGGTACCCGGGGGGGATACGCAGTATTTT. It codes for CASSLVPGGDTQYF. Complete variable domain (other parts from reference TRBV5-1 and TRBJ2-3): KAGVTQTPRYLIKTRGQQVTLSCSPISGHRSVSWYQQTPGQGLQFLFEYFSETQRNKGNFPGRFSGRQFSNSRSEMNVSTLELGDSALYLCASSLVPGGDTQYFGPGTRLTVL.

The chain carries TRBV28 and TRBJ2-2; D might be TRBD1 (6 bases). This CDR3 spans 16 amino acids. Germline V gene sequence: CDR1 MDHEN, CDR2 SYDVKM. Trimming cost V 4 bases and J 0 bases, with 12 bases left between them. CDR3 sequence: CASSSRTASNTGELFF. The CDR3 DNA reads as TGTGCCAGCAGTTCAAGGACAGCCTCGAACACCGGGGAGCTGTTTTTT.